Listed below are T cell receptor beta chains from one sample, sequenced in a study of breast tumors, draining lymph nodes, adjacent tissues. From the multiplex PCR reads, TCRdb called clonotypes with MiXCR, one entry per CDR3 protein. In the table there are more than 85,000 distinct CDR3 sequences, approximately 22% of which are singletons. The specimen sequenced was axillary lymph node tissue. The receptors derive from a female donor with breast cancer. Some clones in this sample may be carry-over from other donors' samples. Both conserved end residues are part of each CDR3. A D gene is named only where the DNA matches it firmly. Rows give clone size only sometimes, using once, few, many, or a class for an expanded clone.

cdr3_length: 19
clone_size: many
d_call: TRBD1
v_call: TRBV7-9
j_call: TRBJ2-7
cdr3_nt: TGTGCCAGCAGCCCGAGGGGTGGGACAGGCCTGAGGGGGCTCTCCGAGCAGTACTTC
cdr3_aa: CASSPRGGTGLRGLSEQYF

cdr3_length: 8
clone_size: many
d_call: NA
v_call: TRBV30
j_call: TRBJ1-2
cdr3_nt: TGTGCCAGTCATGGCTACACCTTC
cdr3_aa: CASHGYTF

cdr3_length: 15
clone_size: many
d_call: NA
v_call: TRBV20-1
j_call: TRBJ1-6
cdr3_nt: TGCAGTGCTAGGGACATATACTCCTATAATTCACCCCTCCACTTT
cdr3_aa: CSARDIYSYNSPLHF

cdr3_length: 14
clone_size: NA
d_call: NA
v_call: TRBV6-1
j_call: TRBJ2-7
cdr3_nt: TGTGCCAGCAGTGAGACTCCTTCCTCCCACGAGCAGTACTTC
cdr3_aa: CASSETPSSHEQYF

cdr3_length: 12
clone_size: NA
d_call: NA
v_call: TRBV5-1
j_call: TRBJ1-1
cdr3_nt: TGCGCCAGCAGCTTGGTTGGCACTGAAGCTTTCTTT
cdr3_aa: CASSLVGTEAFF

cdr3_length: 13
clone_size: NA
d_call: TRBD2
v_call: TRBV7-2
j_call: TRBJ2-4
cdr3_nt: TGTGCCAGCAGCTCGGGACTAGCGGGGGTTCAGTACTTC
cdr3_aa: CASSSGLAGVQYF

cdr3_length: 13
clone_size: many
d_call: NA
v_call: TRBV6-5
j_call: TRBJ1-4
cdr3_nt: TGTGCCAGCAGTTACAGGGTGCGGGAAAAACTGTTTTTT
cdr3_aa: CASSYRVREKLFF

cdr3_length: 14
clone_size: NA
d_call: NA
v_call: TRBV5-1
j_call: TRBJ1-2
cdr3_nt: TGCGCCAGCAGCCCCAATCGGATTAACTATGGCTACACCTTC
cdr3_aa: CASSPNRINYGYTF

cdr3_length: 16
clone_size: many
d_call: TRBD2
v_call: TRBV5-1
j_call: TRBJ2-3
cdr3_nt: TGCGCCAGCAGGCCACATAGCGGGAGTGGCACAGATACGCAGTATTTT
cdr3_aa: CASRPHSGSGTDTQYF

cdr3_length: 13
clone_size: NA
d_call: NA
v_call: TRBV7-3
j_call: TRBJ1-2
cdr3_nt: TGTGCCAGCAGCCCGGATGCTAACTATGGCTACACCTTC
cdr3_aa: CASSPDANYGYTF

cdr3_length: 18
clone_size: many
d_call: NA
v_call: TRBV5-4
j_call: TRBJ2-7
cdr3_nt: TGTGCCAGCAGCTTGGATTTCGGACAATCTTCCCGCAACTACGAGCAGTACTTC
cdr3_aa: CASSLDFGQSSRNYEQYF

cdr3_length: 15
clone_size: many
d_call: NA
v_call: TRBV20-1
j_call: TRBJ2-5
cdr3_nt: TGCAGTGCTAGAGATATGGGGGGAATCCAAGAGACCCAGTACTTC
cdr3_aa: CSARDMGGIQETQYF

cdr3_length: 18
clone_size: NA
d_call: NA
v_call: TRBV7-8
j_call: TRBJ1-5
cdr3_nt: TGTGCCAGCAGCTTAGCGCCGAGGAGGGCGGGTAGCAATCAGCCCCAGCATTTT
cdr3_aa: CASSLAPRRAGSNQPQHF

cdr3_length: 16
clone_size: many
d_call: TRBD1
v_call: TRBV5-6
j_call: TRBJ2-1
cdr3_nt: TGTGCCAGCAGCGCCGGGTTGGGACAGGGGGGGGTAGAGCAGTTCTTC
cdr3_aa: CASSAGLGQGGVEQFF

cdr3_length: 14
clone_size: few
d_call: NA
v_call: TRBV3-1
j_call: TRBJ1-3
cdr3_nt: TGTGCCAGCAGCCAAGATTCCAGAGGAAACACCATATATTTT
cdr3_aa: CASSQDSRGNTIYF

cdr3_length: 15
clone_size: many
d_call: NA
v_call: TRBV11-2
j_call: TRBJ2-1
cdr3_nt: TGTGCCAGCAGCTTAAGTGCTGGGAACTACAATGAGCAGTTCTTC
cdr3_aa: CASSLSAGNYNEQFF

cdr3_length: 13
clone_size: many
d_call: NA
v_call: TRBV19
j_call: TRBJ2-1
cdr3_nt: TGTGCCAGTAGTGCTCAACGGGGCAATGAGCAGTTCTTC
cdr3_aa: CASSAQRGNEQFF

cdr3_length: 15
clone_size: many
d_call: TRBD1
v_call: TRBV5-6
j_call: TRBJ1-2
cdr3_nt: TGTGCCAGCAGCATGCCAGGGGGTAATAACTATGGCTACACCTTC
cdr3_aa: CASSMPGGNNYGYTF

cdr3_length: 16
clone_size: NA
d_call: TRBD1
v_call: TRBV30
j_call: TRBJ2-1
cdr3_nt: TGTGCCTGGAGTGTACAAGGACAGGGGGCCCACAATGAGCAGTTCTTC
cdr3_aa: CAWSVQGQGAHNEQFF

cdr3_length: 15
clone_size: many
d_call: TRBD2
v_call: TRBV11-3
j_call: TRBJ2-1
cdr3_nt: TGTGCCAGCAGCCGAATAGCGGGAGGTGGGAATGAGCAGTTCTTC
cdr3_aa: CASSRIAGGGNEQFF

cdr3_length: 14
clone_size: many
d_call: NA
v_call: TRBV28
j_call: TRBJ1-3
cdr3_nt: TGTGCCAGCAGTTTCGGCAGAGGAGGAAACACCATATATTTT
cdr3_aa: CASSFGRGGNTIYF

cdr3_length: 15
clone_size: many
d_call: TRBD2
v_call: TRBV11-2
j_call: TRBJ2-7
cdr3_nt: TGTGCCAGCAGCTCCTGGGGGGGAGGGCTCTACGAGCAGTACTTC
cdr3_aa: CASSSWGGGLYEQYF

cdr3_length: 13
clone_size: many
d_call: TRBD1
v_call: TRBV13
j_call: TRBJ2-5
cdr3_nt: TGTGCCAGCAGCCTCCGGGACAGAGAGACCCAGTACTTC
cdr3_aa: CASSLRDRETQYF

cdr3_length: 21
clone_size: many
d_call: TRBD1
v_call: TRBV7-9
j_call: TRBJ2-5
cdr3_nt: TGTGCCAGCAGCCTAACCTGGACAGGTTTAACCACCATGAGTTGGAAAGAGACCCAGTACTTC
cdr3_aa: CASSLTWTGLTTMSWKETQYF